What follows are 10 T cell receptor beta chains derived from one specimen sequenced in a study of read filtering for tumor transcriptome and immune sequencing. The library was built from 400 ng RNA with molecular barcoded adaptors for alpha/delta and beta/gamma chains. TCRdb reprocessed the reads via MiXCR and lists one record per CDR3 protein. Here the sample spans some 40,000 distinct CDR3 sequences, roughly 13% being singletons. Specimen: a population of CD138-negative cells sorted from bone marrow. Source of these receptors: a donor at least 40 years old with multiple myeloma.

This clonotype was observed many times. The chain couples TRBV11-1 to TRBJ2-2; no firm D call. In germline, CDR1 is SGHAT, CDR2 FQDESV (reference sequence). This CDR3 region has 13 residues. V lost 3 bases to trimming and J lost 6 bases, with 8 bases between them. CDR3 residues: CASSLKFPGELFF. Written as DNA, the CDR3 is TGTGCCAGCAGCTTGAAGTTTCCCGGGGAGCTGTTTTTT.

This clonotype was counted ten times or more. The chain uses TRBV25-1 and TRBJ2-7; no clear D gene. The CDR3 covers 10 residues. Trimming shortened V by 6 bases and J by 5 bases, and 5 bases separated the two germline ends. Germline V gene lookup returns CDR1 MGHDK and CDR2 SYGVNS. The CDR3 region is CASRIDEQYF. The DNA of the CDR3 is TGTGCCAGCAGAATTGACGAGCAGTACTTC.

Ten or more counts support this clonotype. The chain has TRBV7-9 and TRBJ2-5; a possible D gene is TRBD2 (6 bases). The CDR3 loop spans 14 amino acids. CDR1 and CDR2 (germline): SEHNR, FQNEAQ (reference sequence). V dropped 5 bases and J dropped 2 bases, with 12 bases sitting between them. CDR3 loop: CASSRGNRQETQYF. For the CDR3, the DNA is TGTGCCAGCAGCCGCGGGAACAGGCAAGAGACCCAGTACTTC.

This clonotype is medium-sized in the sample. V and J are TRBV2 and TRBJ1-6; D uncertain. The CDR3 is 14 residues long. Deletions cut 5 bases from V and 4 bases from J, with 9 bases between. Germline V gives CDR1 SNHLY, CDR2 FYNNEI. The CDR3 DNA reads as TGTGCCAGCAGTAACGGACGGTATAATTCACCCCTCCACTTT. Protein sequence: CASSNGRYNSPLHF.

This clonotype has a count of ten or more. The chain employs TRBV20-1 and TRBJ2-5; 10 bases are a match to TRBD2. The CDR3 contains 13 residues. V was clipped by 3 bases and J by 4 bases; unmatched bases: 2. Germline CDR1 DFQATT, CDR2 SNEGSKA (reference sequence). The DNA for the CDR3 is TGCAGTGCTAGCAGGACTAGCGGAGAGACCCAGTACTTC. Protein product: CSASRTSGETQYF.

In this sample, this clonotype turned up many times. V is TRBV6-5 and J is TRBJ1-1; 8 bases line up with TRBD1. There are 15 residues in the CDR3. J was trimmed by 2 bases and V by 5 bases; bases with no gene match: 7. CDR1 is MNHEY, CDR2 SVGAGI, per germline. This CDR3 reads CASSRPSGGNTEAFF. The CDR3 nucleotides are TGTGCCAGCAGTCGTCCCTCAGGGGGCAACACTGAAGCTTTCTTT.

By sample share, this clonotype is medium-sized. This sequence joins TRBV5-1 and TRBJ2-3; the D gene could be TRBD1 or TRBD2 (5 bases each). The CDR3 runs 14 residues. Per the germline V gene, CDR1 is SGHRS and CDR2 is YFSETQ. V lost 0 bases, J lost 2 bases, and 7 bases lay in between. The CDR3 spells CASSLVGATDTQYF. CDR3 sequence (DNA): TGCGCCAGCAGCTTGGTCGGGGCCACAGATACGCAGTATTTT.

The sample holds many counts of this clonotype. This chain joins TRBV18 and TRBJ1-1; D unclear. CDR1 and CDR2 (germline): KGHSH, LQKENI. V lost 4 bases and J lost 7, with 13 bases in between. The CDR3 consists of 13 residues. This chain's CDR3 is CASSRDRGDEAFF. The CDR3 DNA follows: TGTGCCAGCTCACGAGATCGTGGTGATGAAGCTTTCTTT.

A note on this clonotype: One base away lies a much larger clone, so this may be a sequencing read error. The CDR3 does not end in the conserved phenylalanine or tryptophan, so this is likely a read error. The V and J genes are TRBV27 and TRBJ1-1; 7 positions match TRBD1. Germline V gene lookup returns CDR1 MNHEY and CDR2 SMNVEV (reference sequence). The junction had 10 bases not matched to a gene; V was cut back by 4 bases and J by 5 bases. CDR3 size: 15 residues. CDR3 bases: TGTGCCAGCAGTTCACTGACAGGGTTTGGGACTGAAGCTTTCCTT. Translation: CASSSLTGFGTEAFL.

This clonotype has ten or more counts. The V and J genes are TRBV20-1 and TRBJ1-2, with 8 bases that match TRBD1. CDR3 length: 10 amino acids. In germline, CDR1 is DFQATT, CDR2 SNEGSKA (reference sequence). CDR3 sequence reads: CSGTGYGYTF. In nucleotides, the CDR3 is TGCAGCGGGACAGGCTATGGCTACACCTTC.